A selection of T cell receptor beta chains follows, all from one sample in a study of blood T cell repertoires in COVID-19. Assay used: immunoSEQ multiplex PCR; TCRdb lists only in-frame clones, some missing. This table has approximately 150,000 clones, 87% appearing once. Material: peripheral blood. These receptors came from a human donor in a cohort sampled during active COVID-19. CDR3s include the opening cysteine and the closing phenylalanine or tryptophan. The order of the fields is J gene, D gene, V gene, clone size, CDR3 DNA, CDR3 protein. A D gene is named only where the DNA matches it firmly. Where a row states a size, it is once, few, many or the class of an expanded clone; other rows omit it.

TRBJ2-7 TRBD1 TRBV5-4 once TGTGCCAGCAGTCCCGGGACAGGGATCTACGAGCAGTACTTC CASSPGTGIYEQYF
TRBJ2-7 . TRBV18 . TGTGCCAGCTCACCAAACGCGGACTCCTACGAGCAGTACTTC CASSPNADSYEQYF
TRBJ1-1 TRBD1 TRBV6-5 . TGTGCCGTGGGCAGGGGGCTCGGAGGCACTGAAGCTTTCTTT CAVGRGLGGTEAFF
TRBJ1-1 . TRBV19 . TGTGCCAGTAGTGCTAACAGGGCTAACACTGAAGCTTTCTTT CASSANRANTEAFF
TRBJ1-2 . TRBV7-6 . TGTGCCAGCAGCTTAGGGGCCGGGACAACCTATGGCTACACCTTC CASSLGAGTTYGYTF
TRBJ2-7 . TRBV25-1 . TGTGCCAGCAGTGAAAAGGGGAATCAGTACTTC CASSEKGNQYF
TRBJ1-5 . TRBV6-5 . TGTGCCAGCAGCCTGACGGAGTATAGCAATCAGCCCCAGCATTTT CASSLTEYSNQPQHF
TRBJ1-2 . TRBV3-1/TRBV3-2 . TGTGCCAGCAGCCAAGCAGGGTCCGGCTACACCTTC CASSQAGSGYTF
TRBJ2-5 . TRBV6-4 . TGTGCCAGCAGTGACCAGGGTGGAGAGACCCAGTACTTC CASSDQGGETQYF
TRBJ2-7 . TRBV6-2/TRBV6-3 . TGTGCCAGCAGTAGGCTAGCAGTCTACGAGCAGTACTTC CASSRLAVYEQYF
TRBJ2-5 TRBD1 TRBV6-5 once TGTGCCAGCACCGAGACAGGGGGACGGCAAGAGACCCAGTACTTC CASTETGGRQETQYF
TRBJ2-7 . TRBV18 . TGTGCCAGCTCACTATCCGGGTTCGACTACGAGCAGTACTTC CASSLSGFDYEQYF
TRBJ1-2 TRBD1 TRBV6-5 . TGTGCCAGCAGCTTCCGGGACAGGGGAAACTATGGCTACACCTTC CASSFRDRGNYGYTF
TRBJ2-6 . TRBV3-1/TRBV3-2 few TGTGCCAGCAGCCAATACAGGGTCCAGGGTCCTTTCTCTGGGGCCAACGTCCTGACTTTC CASSQYRVQGPFSGANVLTF
TRBJ1-2 . TRBV19 . TGTGCCAGTAGATCCGGGAGGTACGATGGCTACACCTTC CASRSGRYDGYTF
TRBJ1-3 . TRBV6-6 . TGTGCCACCACGGTGTCCTCTGGAAACACCATATATTTT CATTVSSGNTIYF
TRBJ2-7 . TRBV30 . TGTGCCTGGAGTGGGGGGCTCCGGGACGCCGGTTACCGACAGTACTTC CAWSGGLRDAGYRQYF
TRBJ2-7 TRBD1 TRBV2 . TGTGCCAGCAGTGGTCTCGGGACAGGGTATAACGAGCAGTACTTC CASSGLGTGYNEQYF
TRBJ2-4 TRBD1 TRBV6-4 . TGTGCCAGCAGCCCGGGACAGCTAGCTATAGCCAAAAACATTCAGTACTTC CASSPGQLAIAKNIQYF
TRBJ1-1 TRBD1 TRBV6-5 . TGTGCCAGCAGGAGACAGGGGCGGACGAACACTGAAGCTTTCTTT CASRRQGRTNTEAFF
TRBJ2-7 . TRBV3-1/TRBV3-2 once TGTGCCAGCAGCCAAGGGCTAGCGACCTACGAGCAGTACTTC CASSQGLATYEQYF
TRBJ1-2 . TRBV18 . TGTGCCAGCTCACCACAAGGCGGGGACTCAATCCGGTATGGCTACACCTTC CASSPQGGDSIRYGYTF
TRBJ1-5 . TRBV30 . TGTGCCTGGAGCACAGGGTTTGATCAGCCCCAGCATTTT CAWSTGFDQPQHF